A selection of T cell receptor beta chains follows, all from one sample in a study of cytomegalovirus exposure and HLA in healthy donors. Using immunoSEQ multiplex PCR, the repertoire was profiled, and TCRdb retains in-frame clones only, with some absent. The table includes more than 85,000 clones, roughly 87% detected once. Sequences were obtained from PBMCs. Receptors originate from a woman aged 18 to 35 in good health and CMV-seronegative. Both conserved end residues are part of each CDR3. D genes are given only for firm matches. Not all rows give a size; the values are once, few, many and, for expanded clones, a class.

CASSPPDRNYGYTF,TGTGCCAGCTCACCACCGGACAGGAACTATGGCTACACCTTC,TRBV18,NA,TRBJ1-2,TRBD1
CASSSGTGLTDTQYF,TGTGCCAGCAGCTCGGGGACGGGACTCACAGATACGCAGTATTTT,TRBV7-9,NA,TRBJ2-3,NA
CASSSRDTEYEQYF,TGTGCCAGCAGCTCCCGGGACACAGAATACGAGCAGTACTTC,TRBV5-8,NA,TRBJ2-7,NA
CASSADRGRANTEAFF,TGTGCCAGCAGTGCAGACAGGGGACGGGCGAACACTGAAGCTTTCTTT,TRBV27,NA,TRBJ1-1,TRBD1
CASSEGEGGGGYTF,TGTGCCAGCAGTGAAGGGGAAGGGGGCGGGGGCTACACCTTC,TRBV6-1,NA,TRBJ1-2,TRBD1
CASRSETGIYEQYF,TGTGCCAGCAGATCCGAGACGGGGATTTACGAGCAGTACTTC,TRBV6-1,once,TRBJ2-7,NA
CASSHGTTGSEAFF,TGCGCCAGCAGCCATGGTACAACAGGATCTGAAGCTTTCTTT,TRBV4-3,NA,TRBJ1-1,NA
CASSVSGTGVTF,TGTGCCAGCAGCGTATCCGGGACAGGGGTCACATTC,TRBV5-4,NA,TRBJ2-7,TRBD1
CASSVTGTVFEKLFF,TGCGCCAGCAGCGTCACCGGGACAGTGTTTGAAAAACTGTTTTTT,TRBV5-1,NA,TRBJ1-4,TRBD1
CASSVTSGGARETQYF,TGCGCCAGCAGCGTTACTAGCGGGGGGGCTAGAGAGACCCAGTACTTC,TRBV5-1,NA,TRBJ2-5,TRBD2
CASSLEDGGNEQFF,TGCGCCAGCAGCTTGGAGGACGGGGGGAATGAGCAGTTCTTC,TRBV5-1,NA,TRBJ2-1,TRBD2
CASSQNRGGYTF,TGTGCCAGCAGCCAGAACAGGGGTGGCTACACCTTC,TRBV16,NA,TRBJ1-2,TRBD1
CASSLTGGRTGELFF,TGTGCCAGCAGCTTGACAGGGGGCCGAACCGGGGAGCTGTTTTTT,TRBV7-2,NA,TRBJ2-2,TRBD1
CASSLGGAATDTQYF,TGTGCCAGCAGCTTGGGCGGGGCCGCAACAGATACGCAGTATTTT,TRBV5-6,NA,TRBJ2-3,NA
CASSLVGGPYNEQFF,TGCGCCAGCAGCTTGGTAGGGGGTCCCTACAATGAGCAGTTCTTC,TRBV5-1,NA,TRBJ2-1,NA
CASSGRDRGVQFF,TGTGCCAGCAGTGGCCGGGACAGGGGAGTGCAGTTCTTC,TRBV28,NA,TRBJ2-1,TRBD1
CASSSGAYEQYF,TGTGCCAGCAGTTCCGGGGCCTACGAGCAGTACTTC,TRBV27,once,TRBJ2-7,NA